Reported below is one T cell receptor beta chain. The sample is drawn from a study of cytomegalovirus exposure and HLA in healthy donors. The CDR3 has 16 amino acids. The germline gives CDR1 SGHRS, CDR2 YFSETQ. The V end lost 2 bases, the J end lost 5 bases, and 20 bases lay between the germline ends. It was with 60 Vbeta and 13 Jbeta primers that the PCR ran. Data came from immunoSEQ multiplex PCR; TCRdb stores just in-frame clones and leaves some out. The table includes 100,000 to 150,000 clones, 65% to 80% detected once. The source of this sequence is a woman in her thirties or forties in good health and CMV-seronegative. The rearrangement uses TRBV5-1 and TRBJ2-7; D perhaps matches TRBD2 (6 bases). The sequencing sample was made of PBMCs. The CDR3 loop is CASSLREDTRGNEQYF. DNA for the CDR3: TGCGCCAGCAGCTTAAGAGAAGACACCCGCGGGAACGAGCAGTACTTC.